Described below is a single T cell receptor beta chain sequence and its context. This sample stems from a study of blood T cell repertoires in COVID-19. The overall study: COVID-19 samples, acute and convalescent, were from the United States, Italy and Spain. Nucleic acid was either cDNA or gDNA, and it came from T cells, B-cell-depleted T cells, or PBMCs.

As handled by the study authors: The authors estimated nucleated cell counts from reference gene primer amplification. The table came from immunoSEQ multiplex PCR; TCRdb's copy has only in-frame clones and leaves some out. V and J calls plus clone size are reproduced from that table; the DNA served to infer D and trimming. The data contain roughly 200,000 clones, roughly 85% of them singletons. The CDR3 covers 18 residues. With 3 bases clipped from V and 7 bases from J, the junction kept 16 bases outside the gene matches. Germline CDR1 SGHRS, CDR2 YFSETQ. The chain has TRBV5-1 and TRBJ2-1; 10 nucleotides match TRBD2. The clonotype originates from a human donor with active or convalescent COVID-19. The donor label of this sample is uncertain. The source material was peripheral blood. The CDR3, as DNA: TGCGCCAGCAGCTCCCTACCTACTGCTAGCGGGAGAGGGAATGAGCAGTTCTTC. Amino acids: CASSSLPTASGRGNEQFF.